The 26 T cell receptor beta chains in this list originate from one sample, sequenced in a study of T cell repertoires in cytomegalovirus infection. TCRdb called the reads again in MiXCR, with one record for every CDR3 protein. The sample lists under 95,000 distinct CDR3 sequences, more than 3% occurring once. The source material was PBMCs. These receptors were obtained from a human donor in good health (CMV status not recorded). Some clones in this sample may be carry-over from other donors' samples.

This clonotype has ten or more counts. In nucleotides, the CDR3 is TGTGCCAGCAGCCCGACCGGGACTAGCGGGAGATACGAGCAGTACTTC. Protein: CASSPTGTSGRYEQYF. This chain links TRBV7-9 with TRBJ2-7; 14 bases map to TRBD2. The CDR3 contains 16 residues. Germline V gene sequence: CDR1 SEHNR, CDR2 FQNEAQ (reference sequence). The ends lost 5 bases at V and 4 bases at J; junction bases unmatched: 7. Looking up the rest from reference TRBV7-9 and TRBJ2-7 gives the full variable domain: DTGVSQNPRHKITKRGQNVTFRCDPISEHNRLYWYRQTLGQGPEFLTYFQNEAQLEKSRLLSDRFSAERPKGSFSTLEIQRTEQGDSAMYLCASSPTGTSGRYEQYFGPGTRLTVT.

This clonotype has ten or more counts. The chain uses TRBV7-2 and TRBJ1-1, with 9 bases fitting TRBD1. Germline V gives CDR1 SGHTA, CDR2 FQGNSA. Germline trimming cut 2 bases from V and 3 bases from J; bases unmatched to any gene: 10. The CDR3 is 17 amino acids. CDR3 region: CASSLWGQGRSDTEAFF. The CDR3, as DNA: TGTGCCAGCAGCTTATGGGGACAGGGTAGGAGCGACACTGAAGCTTTCTTT.

This clonotype was counted at least ten times. This sequence joins TRBV7-9 and TRBJ1-2, with D unresolved. Trimming removed 5 bases at V and 6 bases at J, with 10 bases between. This CDR3 spans 12 amino acids. In germline, CDR1 is SEHNR, CDR2 FQNEAQ (reference sequence). The CDR3 sequence: CASSDTPNGYTF. The CDR3 DNA is TGTGCCAGCAGCGACACCCCGAATGGCTACACCTTC.

There are many counts of this clonotype. The V and J genes are TRBV30 and TRBJ2-7, with D uncertain. Trimming shortened V by 0 bases and J by 3 bases, and 6 bases separated the two germline ends. This CDR3 is 12 amino acids long. Germline CDR1 GTSNPN, CDR2 SVGIG (reference sequence). For the CDR3, the DNA is TGTGCCTGGAGTGTAGGGCACTACGAGCAGTACTTC. This gives the protein CAWSVGHYEQYF.

This clonotype has ten or more counts. The V call is TRBV7-2, the J call TRBJ1-1, with no clear D. The ends were cut back, 2 bases at V and 0 bases at J, with 7 bases in the middle. CDR3 length: 14 amino acids. Germline V CDR1 and CDR2: SGHTA, FQGNSA. CDR3 in DNA: TGTGCCAGCAGCTTACAGAGCATGAACACTGAAGCTTTCTTT. Translation gives CASSLQSMNTEAFF.

This clonotype was detected many times. The chain carries TRBV12-3 or TRBV12-4 and TRBJ2-2; a possible D gene is TRBD2 (5 bases). The V end lost 6 bases, the J end lost 4 bases, and 12 bases lay between the germline ends. The CDR3 has 14 amino acids. DNA for the CDR3: TGTGCCAGCAGATCTAGCTTGATCACCGGGGAGCTGTTTTTT. As protein: CASRSSLITGELFF.

This clonotype was seen ten or more times. The CDR3 reads CASSFLLINNEQFF. The CDR3 DNA sequence: TGTGCCAGCAGTTTTTTACTAATAAACAATGAGCAGTTCTTC. The V gene is TRBV28, the J gene TRBJ2-1; no reliable D call. V lost 3 bases to trimming and J lost 5 bases, with 11 bases between them. The germline CDR1 and CDR2 sequences are MDHEN and SYDVKM. The CDR3 totals 14 residues.

This clonotype was recorded many times. This chain uses TRBV19 with TRBJ2-1; D call uncertain. Trimming left V 2 bases short and J 3 bases short, with 14 bases between. The CDR3 covers 16 residues. Germline-derived CDR1 and CDR2 are LNHDA and SQIVND (reference sequence). CDR3: CASSIKAGGLYNEQFF. DNA for the CDR3: TGTGCCAGTAGTATAAAGGCAGGTGGTCTCTACAATGAGCAGTTCTTC.

The CDR3 reads CATRGDVSTGELFF. In DNA form, the CDR3 reads TGTGCCACCAGGGGGGATGTGAGCACCGGGGAGCTGTTTTTT. The chain joins TRBV15 to TRBJ2-2; tentatively, D is TRBD1 or TRBD2 (5 bases each). CDR3 length: 14 residues. Per the germline V gene, CDR1 is LNHNV and CDR2 is YYDKDF (reference sequence). Trimming pared 6 bases from V and 4 bases from J, leaving 12 bases between.

This clonotype was detected many times. V is TRBV7-2 and J is TRBJ1-4; D perhaps matches TRBD1 (5 bases). V lost 1 base, J lost 0 bases, and 18 bases lay in between. The V gene's germline CDR1 is SGHTA and CDR2 FQGNSA. The CDR3 is made up of 19 amino acids. The CDR3 coding sequence is TGTGCCAGCAGCTTAGGAGAAGCGGGGCGTCGAACAACTAATGAAAAACTGTTTTTT. Translated, it gives CASSLGEAGRRTTNEKLFF.

This clonotype was detected many times. This rearrangement joins TRBV7-2 to TRBJ1-1, with a tentative D call TRBD1 (5 bases). The CDR3 is 13 amino acids. Deletions cut 3 bases from V and 5 bases from J, with 10 bases between. Germline V gives CDR1 SGHTA, CDR2 FQGNSA. DNA for the CDR3: TGTGCCAGCAGCTTTGGCAGGGCGACTGAAGCTTTCTTT. Its translation is CASSFGRATEAFF.

This clonotype was found many times. No conserved phenylalanine or tryptophan is present at the end of the CDR3, so a read error is the likely explanation. No DNA is shown, since the ends of the CDR3 on it are uncertain; the CDR3 is the one TCRdb lists. The rearrangement joins TRBV29-1 to TRBJ2-1. A total of 11 residues make up the CDR3, ends included. Per germline, CDR1 SQVTM and CDR2 ANQGSEA. CDR3 loop: CSATTPSDRFL.

This clonotype came up many times. The rearrangement joins TRBV6-8 to TRBJ2-1; maybe TRBD2 (5 bases). Germline CDR1 is MNHGY and CDR2 is SAAAGT. With 3 bases removed from V and 0 bases from J, the gap between germline ends came to 12 bases. This CDR3 is built from 16 residues. CDR3 sequence reads: CASSYKKAVSYNEQFF. DNA of the CDR3: TGTGCCAGCAGTTATAAGAAAGCGGTCTCCTACAATGAGCAGTTCTTC.

This clonotype has at least ten counts. One end of the junction fails to match germline, which may point to a read error. This chain uses TRBV12-3 or TRBV12-4 with TRBJ1-4; D uncertain. The CDR3 has 13 amino acids. The CDR3 region has the DNA TGTGCCAGCAGTTTCCAGGTGAATGGAAAACTGTTTTTT. Translation gives CASSFQVNGKLFF.

The sample holds many counts of this clonotype. The genes are TRBV7-2 and TRBJ1-2; the match to TRBD1 covers 7 bases. The junction had 11 bases not matched to a gene; V was cut back by 3 bases and J by 4 bases. Germline V gene sequence: CDR1 SGHTA, CDR2 FQGNSA. The CDR3 contains 16 residues. The CDR3 loop is CASSFSPRDSTYGYTF. CDR3 DNA sequence: TGTGCCAGCAGCTTTAGTCCCCGGGACAGTACCTATGGCTACACCTTC.

This clonotype appeared many times. The rearrangement links TRBV7-4 to TRBJ2-1; 7 nucleotides align to TRBD2. The CDR3 is 16 residues long. The germline V gene has CDR1 SGHVT and CDR2 SQSDAQ. Trimming cost V 5 bases and J 3 bases; bases outside gene matches: 10. CDR3 sequence: CASSTRLAAGYNEQFF. The CDR3 DNA reads TGTGCCAGCAGCACCCGACTAGCCGCGGGCTACAATGAGCAGTTCTTC.

This clonotype was recorded many times. V usage is TRBV4-1 and J usage is TRBJ2-3; D unclear. V was trimmed by 3 bases and J by 4 bases, leaving 14 bases between them. The length of the CDR3 is 15 residues. In germline, CDR1 is MGHRA, CDR2 YSYEKL. DNA for the CDR3: TGCGCCAGCAGCCAGGTAGACTTCGGCCCAGATACGCAGTATTTT. As protein: CASSQVDFGPDTQYF.

This clonotype was recorded many times. This rearrangement joins TRBV7-2 to TRBJ2-7; 7 bases match TRBD1. CDR1 and CDR2 from the germline V gene are SGHTA and FQGNSA. With 4 bases clipped from V and 2 bases from J, the junction kept 5 bases outside the gene matches. The CDR3 runs to 14 residues. CDR3 nucleotide sequence: TGTGCCAGCAGCTCAACGACAGGGCCCTACGAGCAGTACTTC. Its translation: CASSSTTGPYEQYF.

This clonotype was found many times. The V call is TRBV7-2, the J call TRBJ2-7; D possibly corresponds to TRBD1 (6 bases). The CDR3 length is 17 residues. V was trimmed by 0 bases and J by 0 bases, leaving 15 bases between them. Germline V gene sequence: CDR1 SGHTA, CDR2 FQGNSA. The CDR3 loop reads CASSLAASGAASYEQYF. In DNA form, the CDR3 reads TGTGCCAGCAGCTTAGCAGCCTCAGGGGCCGCCTCCTACGAGCAGTACTTC.

This clonotype was seen at least ten times. The chain combines TRBV7-6 with TRBJ2-7, with D perhaps TRBD1 (5 bases). Looked up from germline, CDR1 is SGHVS and CDR2 is FNYEAQ. This CDR3 has 14 amino acids. Trimming took off 1 base at V and 1 base at J, with 8 bases between the two ends. CDR3 sequence: CASSLDGASYEQYF. DNA of the CDR3: TGTGCCAGCAGCTTAGATGGGGCATCCTACGAGCAGTACTTC. Drawing the rest from reference TRBV7-6 and TRBJ2-7, the complete variable domain is GAGVSQSPRYKVTKRGQDVALRCDPISGHVSLYWYRQALGQGPEFLTYFNYEAQQDKSGLPNDRFSAERPEGSISTLTIQRTEQRDSAMYRCASSLDGASYEQYFGPGTRLTVT.

This clonotype showed up many times. The chain combines TRBV4-2 with TRBJ2-3; D is undetermined. The CDR3 totals 15 residues. Germline V gene lookup returns CDR1 LGHNA and CDR2 YNFKEQ. The V gene lost 4 bases and the J gene lost 0 bases, with 11 bases spanning the gap. The CDR3 DNA follows: TGTGCCAGCAGCCTCGGACCCCTTAGCACAGATACGCAGTATTTT. Protein product: CASSLGPLSTDTQYF.

In this sample, this clonotype turned up many times. This chain links TRBV12-3 or TRBV12-4 with TRBJ2-7, with D perhaps TRBD1 (6 bases). The length of the CDR3 is 13 residues. V gave up 2 bases and J gave up 3 bases, with 8 bases separating them. The chain's CDR3 is CASSLNRDYEQYF. The CDR3 bases are TGTGCCAGCAGTTTAAACAGGGACTACGAGCAGTACTTC.

This clonotype ranks as medium-sized. The rearrangement joins TRBV5-7 to TRBJ2-3; TRBD2 agrees at 7 bases. TRBV5-7 is placed among ORFs of uncertain function. The V gene end was trimmed by 4 bases and the J gene end by 5 bases; junction bases not matched to a gene: 4. The CDR3 is 13 amino acids. CDR3 DNA: TGTGCCAGCAGCCGGGAGGTCGTAGATACGCAGTATTTT. It codes for CASSREVVDTQYF.

Points on this clonotype: This may be a read error, as it is one base from a much larger clone. This sequence joins TRBV7-3 and TRBJ1-1; 7 bases are a match to TRBD1. CDR1 is SGHTA, CDR2 FQGTGA, per germline. The CDR3 has 12 residues. The CDR3 reads CVSSQGTAEAFF. The CDR3 coding sequence is TGTGTCAGCAGCCAGGGGACAGCTGAAGCTTTCTTT.

This clonotype was seen at least ten times. One end of the junction does not line up with germline, which may come from a read error. The chain carries TRBV13 and TRBJ1-1; TRBD1 is a possible D gene (5 bases). Germline V gene sequence: CDR1 PRHDT, CDR2 FYEKMQ (reference sequence). The CDR3 spans 14 residues. CDR3 sequence (DNA): TGCGCCAGCACCGTCGGGACGGCGAACACTGAAGCTTTCTTT. Its protein is CASTVGTANTEAFF.

This clonotype has a count of ten or more. The chain joins TRBV10-3 to TRBJ2-7, with a tentative D call TRBD2 (5 bases). CDR1 ENHRY and CDR2 SYGVKD come from the germline V gene. There are 17 residues in the CDR3. Trimming removed 3 bases from V and 0 bases from J, with 18 bases in between. CDR3 sequence reads: CAISELFSGLPSYEQYF. CDR3 bases: TGTGCCATCAGTGAATTGTTTTCAGGACTTCCCTCCTACGAGCAGTACTTC.